The 32 T cell receptor beta chains presented below share a single source sample, sequenced in a study of CD8 T cells in ankylosing spondylitis. Findings and caveats of the study: A TCR beta motif of under 10 highly homologous variants appeared characteristic of ankylosing spondylitis blood.

One entry per CDR3 protein, called by TCRdb with MiXCR from the 5' RACE reads. The data show fewer than 250,000 distinct CDR3 sequences, with about 16% seen just once and about 39% held by the top ten. No antigens are known for them. Material for sequencing was blood, either unsorted or a sorted T cell fraction (not recorded which). The receptors were gathered from a male donor with ankylosing spondylitis.

This clonotype appeared many times. This chain links TRBV12-3 or TRBV12-4 with TRBJ1-1; D unresolved. This CDR3 has 10 amino acids. V dropped 6 bases and J dropped 6 bases, with 5 bases sitting between them. The CDR3 sequence: CASRLAEAFF. Here the CDR3 DNA reads TGTGCCAGCAGACTCGCTGAAGCTTTCTTT.

This clonotype showed up just a few times. This chain connects TRBV4-1 to TRBJ1-2; D may be TRBD1 (5 bases). CDR1 and CDR2 (germline): MGHRA, YSYEKL. The V end lost 2 bases, the J end lost 4 bases, and 14 bases lay between the germline ends. The CDR3 is 15 residues long. The CDR3 spells CASSQPTQEFYGYTF. The CDR3 DNA reads TGCGCCAGCAGCCAACCGACACAGGAGTTCTATGGCTACACCTTC.

Remarks on this clonotype: The junction departs from the called germline gene at one end, perhaps through a read error. V gene TRBV2 combines with J gene TRBJ2-7; a possible D gene is TRBD2 (5 bases). The CDR3 consists of 13 residues. CDR1 and CDR2 from the germline V gene are SNHLY and FYNNEI. The CDR3 nucleotides read TGTGTCAGCAGTGAGGGCATCTCCTACGAGCAGTACTTC. Its translation is CVSSEGISYEQYF.

The rearrangement links TRBV20-1 to TRBJ2-7; possible D gene TRBD2, 6 bases. The CDR3 length is 14 residues. Germline V CDR1 and CDR2: DFQATT, SNEGSKA (reference sequence). The V end lost 3 bases, the J end lost 0 bases, and 12 bases lay between the germline ends. CDR3 loop: CSASGGDLSYEQYF. The CDR3, as DNA: TGCAGTGCTAGTGGCGGGGACCTCTCCTACGAGCAGTACTTC.

This clonotype has just a few counts. The chain employs TRBV5-8 and TRBJ2-3, with D possibly TRBD2 on 5 matching bases. CDR1 SGHTS and CDR2 YDEGEE come from the germline V gene. V was trimmed by 3 bases and J by 2 bases, leaving 13 bases between them. CDR3 size: 15 residues. The CDR3 nucleotides are TGTGCCAGCAGCTCGAGAGGACGGGACACAGATACGCAGTATTTT. Translated, it gives CASSSRGRDTDTQYF.

V usage is TRBV12-3 or TRBV12-4 and J usage is TRBJ2-7, with 7 bases matching TRBD2. The ends lost 5 bases at V and 3 bases at J; junction bases unmatched: 7. The CDR3 contains 14 residues. The CDR3 spells CASSQLGGFYEQYF. The CDR3 DNA is TGTGCCAGCAGTCAGCTCGGGGGGTTCTACGAGCAGTACTTC.

This clonotype was observed a few times. The V call is TRBV29-1, the J call TRBJ2-1; possible D gene TRBD1, 5 bases. Trimming cost V 3 bases and J 0 bases, with 9 bases left between them. CDR3 length equals 14 residues. Germline lookup yields CDR1 SQVTM and CDR2 ANQGSEA. CDR3 nucleotide sequence: TGCAGCGTTGACGGACAAAACTCCTACAATGAGCAGTTCTTC. It is translated as CSVDGQNSYNEQFF.

In its sample, this clonotype was seen a few times. The V and J genes are TRBV6-2 or TRBV6-3 and TRBJ2-7, with unresolved D. The CDR3 spans 12 residues. Germline V gene sequence: CDR1 MNHEY, CDR2 SVGEGT. The V end was cut by 5 bases, the J end by 6 bases, with 11 bases between. CDR3 nucleotides: TGTGCCAGCAGTAAGACTCCTCTCGAGCAGTACTTC. It codes for CASSKTPLEQYF.

This clonotype was counted between two and nine times. The chain combines TRBV5-6 with TRBJ2-7, with D possibly TRBD2 on 6 matching bases. CDR3 length: 15 amino acids. Germline V gene data show CDR1 as SGHDT and CDR2 as YYEEEE. V shed 4 bases and J shed 2 bases, with 16 bases lying between them. CDR3 in DNA: TGTGCCAGCAGCACAGCGGGCGGGCCCGCCTACGAGCAGTACTTC. Its protein product is CASSTAGGPAYEQYF.

The count of this clonotype is one. The gene calls are TRBV27 and TRBJ1-2, with D perhaps matching TRBD1 (5 bases). CDR1 is MNHEY and CDR2 is SMNVEV in the germline V gene (reference sequence). This CDR3 region has 14 residues. V lost 7 bases and J lost 6, with 18 bases in between. As DNA, the CDR3 is TGTGCCAGCAAGCCTCTGGACCGGGGCGATGGCTACACCTTC. This translates into CASKPLDRGDGYTF.

This clonotype was observed a few times. This chain links TRBV2 with TRBJ1-1, with D possibly matching TRBD1 (6 bases). The CDR3 covers 14 residues. Trimming removed 4 bases from V and 5 bases from J, with 14 bases in between. Germline assignment: CDR1 SNHLY and CDR2 FYNNEI. In DNA, the CDR3 is TGTGCCAGCAGTGGTATTACAGGGTGGACTGAAGCTTTCTTT. Amino acid sequence: CASSGITGWTEAFF. Together with reference TRBV2 and TRBJ1-1, the CDR3 gives the full variable domain: EPEVTQTPSHQVTQMGQEVILRCVPISNHLYFYWYRQILGQKVEFLVSFYNNEISEKSEIFDDQFSVERPDGSNFTLKIRSTKLEDSAMYFCASSGITGWTEAFFGQGTRLTVV.

This chain uses TRBV19 with TRBJ1-1; D is unclear. Trimming removed 5 bases from V and 8 bases from J, with 9 bases in between. Per the germline V gene, CDR1 is LNHDA and CDR2 is SQIVND (reference sequence). This CDR3 contains 11 residues. The CDR3 DNA follows: TGTGCCAGTAGTGCAGCCGCGGAAGCTTTCTTT. Protein sequence: CASSAAAEAFF.

There are a few counts of this clonotype. An end of the junction does not agree with germline; a read error may underlie this. The rearrangement uses TRBV4-1 and TRBJ2-1; TRBD1 matches 9 bases. CDR1 and CDR2 (germline): MGHRA, YSYEKL. The CDR3 spans 15 residues. CDR3 in DNA: TGCGCCAGCAGCCAGGGACAGGGATCCTCCAATGAGCAGTTCTTC. Translating gives CASSQGQGSSNEQFF.

This clonotype was seen more than once but under ten times. This rearrangement joins TRBV28 to TRBJ2-5; no firm D call. Germline CDR1 reads MDHEN; CDR2 reads SYDVKM. V was shortened by 1 base and J by 4 bases, with 13 bases between the two germline ends. This CDR3 spans 15 amino acids. The CDR3 is CASSLSPGGRETQYF. The CDR3 DNA sequence: TGTGCCAGCAGTTTATCCCCCGGTGGGCGAGAGACCCAGTACTTC.

This clonotype has more than one count but fewer than ten. The J gene is TRBJ2-1, the V gene TRBV4-3; 11 bases map to TRBD2. Germline V gene lookup returns CDR1 LGHNA and CDR2 YSLEER. This CDR3 has 17 amino acids. V lost 3 bases to trimming and J lost 3 bases; unmatched junction nucleotides: 7. CDR3 bases: TGCGCCAGCAGCCATATACTAGCGGGAGACCTCTACAATGAGCAGTTCTTC. Amino acid sequence: CASSHILAGDLYNEQFF.

This clonotype was seen more than once but under ten times. This chain links TRBV9 with TRBJ2-3; 16 nucleotides align to TRBD2. With 7 bases clipped from V and 4 bases from J, the junction kept 12 bases outside the gene matches. This CDR3 spans 18 amino acids. Germline CDR1 is SGDLS and CDR2 is YYNGEE. CDR3 in DNA: TGTGCCAGCGCATCGGGGACTAGCGGGAGGGCAGCTGCAGATACGCAGTATTTT. Its protein product is CASASGTSGRAAADTQYF. Using reference TRBV9 and TRBJ2-3 for the parts outside the CDR3, the full variable domain is DSGVTQTPKHLITATGQRVTLRCSPRSGDLSVYWYQQSLDQGLQFLIQYYNGEERAKGNILERFSAQQFPDLHSELNLSSLELGDSALYFCASASGTSGRAAADTQYFGPGTRLTVL.

This clonotype was recorded a few times. The chain employs TRBV15 and TRBJ2-7, with D perhaps TRBD1 or TRBD2 (6 bases each). The length of the CDR3 is 16 residues. V was shortened by 0 bases and J by 2 bases, with 14 bases between the two germline ends. CDR1 and CDR2 (germline): LNHNV, YYDKDF (reference sequence). The CDR3 region has the DNA TGTGCCACCAGCAGAGATTCGGGGGCGGAGGCCTACGAGCAGTACTTC. Translated: CATSRDSGAEAYEQYF. Together with reference TRBV15 and TRBJ2-7, the CDR3 gives the full variable domain: DAMVIQNPRYQVTQFGKPVTLSCSQTLNHNVMYWYQQKSSQAPKLLFHYYDKDFNNEADTPDNFQSRRPNTSFCFLDIRSPGLGDTAMYLCATSRDSGAEAYEQYFGPGTRLTVT.

This clonotype was seen ten or more times. This sequence joins TRBV10-3 and TRBJ2-3; tentatively, D is TRBD1 (6 bases). Germline V gene lookup returns CDR1 ENHRY and CDR2 SYGVKD. The V end lost 0 bases, the J end lost 4 bases, and 23 bases lay between the germline ends. The CDR3 covers 19 residues. The CDR3 DNA reads TGTGCCATCAGTGAGTCGATCCTATCGACAGGCAGTTATCCAGATACGCAGTATTTT. It translates to CAISESILSTGSYPDTQYF.

The chain recombines TRBV4-1 with TRBJ1-5; possibly TRBD1 for D (5 bases). CDR3 length: 16 residues. The germline gives CDR1 MGHRA, CDR2 YSYEKL. Trimming took off 2 bases at V and 3 bases at J, with 14 bases between the two ends. CDR3 nucleotide sequence: TGCGCCAGCAGCCAACGGGACGGAGGTTACAATCAGCCCCAGCATTTT. It codes for CASSQRDGGYNQPQHF.

A few counts support this clonotype. The V call is TRBV14, the J call TRBJ1-4; TRBD1 is a possible D gene (5 bases). Germline V gene data show CDR1 as SGHDN and CDR2 as FVKESK. The CDR3 sequence is 12 residues long. V was shortened by 4 bases and J by 8 bases, with 8 bases between the two germline ends. DNA for the CDR3: TGTGCCAGCAGCCCGTCAGGGGAAAAACTGTTTTTT. The encoded protein is CASSPSGEKLFF.

This clonotype has more than one count but fewer than ten. V and J are TRBV7-9 and TRBJ2-1; tentatively, D is TRBD2 (6 bases). The CDR3 is 14 residues long. The V gene lost 5 bases and the J gene lost 3 bases, with 11 bases spanning the gap. CDR1 SEHNR and CDR2 FQNEAQ come from the germline V gene (reference sequence). The CDR3 loop reads CASSLTEGYNEQFF. In nucleotides, the CDR3 is TGTGCCAGCAGCCTAACGGAGGGCTACAATGAGCAGTTCTTC.

This clonotype was seen ten or more times. The chain employs TRBV15 and TRBJ1-4, with TRBD1 identical over 10 bases. Looked up from germline, CDR1 is LNHNV and CDR2 is YYDKDF (reference sequence). This CDR3 is 14 amino acids long. V lost 0 bases to trimming and J lost 8 bases; unmatched junction nucleotides: 0. CDR3 amino acids: CATSREGQGEKLFF. The CDR3 nucleotides are TGTGCCACCAGCAGAGAGGGACAGGGGGAAAAACTGTTTTTT.

This chain connects TRBV7-3 to TRBJ2-1; D may be TRBD1 (5 bases). Trimming removed 2 bases at V and 7 bases at J, with 12 bases between. This CDR3 spans 14 amino acids. Germline V gene data show CDR1 as SGHTA and CDR2 as FQGTGA. The CDR3 nucleotides are TGTGCCAGCAGCTTAGAGGCAGGGTCGAATGAGCAGTTCTTC. This codes for CASSLEAGSNEQFF.

This clonotype was seen more than once but under ten times. Possible read error: a much larger clone is one base away. V usage is TRBV7-9 and J usage is TRBJ2-1; tentatively, D is TRBD2 (6 bases). Germline lookup yields CDR1 SEHNR and CDR2 FQNEAQ (reference sequence). The V gene lost 5 bases and the J gene lost 4 bases, with 12 bases spanning the gap. The CDR3 runs 14 residues. CDR3 amino acids: CASSPGTEYNEQFF. The CDR3 nucleotides are TGTGCCAGCAGCCCGGGGACTGAGTACAATGAGCAGTTCTTC.

Ten or more counts support this clonotype. The V call is TRBV10-3, the J call TRBJ2-3; 8 positions match TRBD1. Germline V gives CDR1 ENHRY, CDR2 SYGVKD. The V segment lost 3 bases and the J segment 5 bases; nucleotides outside the gene matches: 19. This CDR3 has 19 amino acids. CDR3 region: CAISDGRNEMGQVEDTQYF. CDR3 coding DNA: TGTGCCATCAGTGATGGAAGGAATGAGATGGGACAGGTGGAAGATACGCAGTATTTT.

CDR3 region: CAISENTQGLSNYGYTF. In DNA, the CDR3 is TGTGCCATCAGTGAGAATACACAGGGTCTTTCAAACTATGGCTACACCTTC. This chain joins TRBV10-3 and TRBJ1-2, with D maybe TRBD1 (6 bases). V was pared by 2 bases and J by 2 bases, with 18 bases between. This CDR3 is 17 amino acids long. Germline V lookup: CDR1 ENHRY, CDR2 SYGVKD.

J is TRBJ2-3 and V is TRBV10-3; D not resolved. This CDR3 is 16 amino acids long. V was cut by 0 bases and J by 0 bases, with 10 bases left in between. Germline CDR1 is ENHRY and CDR2 is SYGVKD. As DNA, the CDR3 is TGTGCCATCAGTGAGTCGGTATGGGCTAGCACAGATACGCAGTATTTT. Its protein product is CAISESVWASTDTQYF.

The V call is TRBV4-3, the J call TRBJ2-7; D is possibly TRBD1 (6 bases). V was cut by 0 bases and J by 1 base, with 10 bases left in between. The CDR3 contains 15 residues. Germline lookup yields CDR1 LGHNA and CDR2 YSLEER. The CDR3 DNA sequence: TGCGCCAGCAGCCAAGACCCAGGGGAATCCTACGAGCAGTACTTC. As protein: CASSQDPGESYEQYF.

The V and J genes are TRBV12-3 or TRBV12-4 and TRBJ1-1; maybe TRBD1 (5 bases). The length of the CDR3 is 14 residues. V was clipped by 5 bases and J by 4 bases, with 14 bases between them. The CDR3 loop is CASSPIGGGTEAFF. In nucleotides, the CDR3 is TGTGCCAGCAGTCCCATCGGGGGGGGCACTGAAGCTTTCTTT.

V gene TRBV3-1 combines with J gene TRBJ2-7; D not resolved. The CDR3 runs to 14 residues. V lost 0 bases and J lost 6, with 12 bases in between. Germline CDR1 reads LGHDT; CDR2 reads YNNKEL (reference sequence). CDR3 nucleotide sequence: TGTGCCAGCAGCCAAGATCTAGAGTCTCTCGAGCAGTACTTC. Encoded protein: CASSQDLESLEQYF.

The chain couples TRBV6-1 to TRBJ2-7; D is undetermined. This CDR3 is built from 11 residues. V was cut by 2 bases and J by 3 bases, with 2 bases left in between. Per germline, CDR1 MNHNS and CDR2 SASEGT. CDR3 loop: CASSELYEQYF. DNA for the CDR3: TGTGCCAGCAGTGAACTCTACGAGCAGTACTTC.

The chain recombines TRBV5-8 with TRBJ1-1; TRBD1 aligns across 9 bases. CDR3 length: 13 residues. Germline CDR1 reads SGHTS; CDR2 reads YDEGEE. V dropped 3 bases and J dropped 13; count of bases not matched to a gene: 10. CDR3 DNA: TGTGCCAGCAGCTGGGGACAGGGAGGAATGGATTTCTTT. Its translation: CASSWGQGGMDFF.